Below, one T cell receptor beta chain is given with its context. The antigen is undetermined. The method was immunoSEQ multiplex PCR; TCRdb's version includes in-frame clones alone and lacks a portion of them. The sample lists more than 15,000 clones, roughly 72% occurring once. The entry originates in a study of vaccination effects on CD4 cells after COVID-19. Study-level results: Relatively few convalescent patients took part in the study, which had no early post-infection timepoints.

Viral peptide pools were used in the ViraFEST assay to expand antigen-specific CD4+ T cells, and sequencing came afterward. It was after more than nine days of culture that CD4+ T cells were isolated. A positive SARS-CoV-2 PCR test fell between March and December 2020. This sample comprised CD4+ T cells from PBMCs cultured with SARS-CoV-2 spike peptides, obtained before COVID-19 vaccination. The TCR comes from a human donor who had a prior SARS-CoV-2 infection.

The CDR3 here is CASAVGGQQPQHF. As DNA, the CDR3 is TGTGCCAGCGCCGTAGGGGGCCAACAGCCCCAGCATTTT. V usage is TRBV2 and J usage is TRBJ1-5; 7 nucleotides match TRBD1. Germline loops: CDR1 SNHLY, CDR2 FYNNEI. The CDR3 sequence is 13 residues long. J gave up 7 bases and V 8 bases, and 8 bases lay outside the gene matches. The entire variable domain, with the rest obtained from reference TRBV2 and TRBJ1-5, is as follows: EPEVTQTPSHQVTQMGQEVILRCVPISNHLYFYWYRQILGQKVEFLVSFYNNEISEKSEIFDDQFSVERPDGSNFTLKIRSTKLEDSAMYFCASAVGGQQPQHFGDGTRLSIL.